What follows are 25 T cell receptor beta chains derived from one specimen sequenced in a study of cytomegalovirus exposure and HLA in healthy donors. Researchers ran the PCR with 60 Vbeta and 13 Jbeta primers. Sequencing used immunoSEQ multiplex PCR; TCRdb keeps in-frame clones, though not all of them. The sample contains some 200,000 clones, more than 75% of which appear only once. Sequencing input: PBMCs. These receptors were collected from a male donor in good health and CMV-seropositive.

The gene calls are TRBV28 and TRBJ2-5; 9 nucleotides line up with TRBD2. The closer fit of TRBJ2-7 to the DNA end suggests the J call may be wrong. Germline assignment: CDR1 MDHEN and CDR2 SYDVKM. CDR3 length: 17 residues. Written as DNA, the CDR3 is TGTGCCAGCAGTTTAGGGGGCCTTAGCGGGAGCACTTACGAGCAGTACTTC. Translating gives CASSLGGLSGSTYEQYF.

The V and J genes are TRBV6-5 and TRBJ1-1; no clear D gene. The CDR3 contains 13 residues. Germline assignment: CDR1 MNHEY and CDR2 SVGAGI. V gave up 4 bases and J gave up 4 bases, with 10 bases separating them. DNA for the CDR3: TGTGCCAGCAGTTTTCGATCCGGCACTGAAGCTTTCTTT. Translated: CASSFRSGTEAFF.

J is TRBJ1-5 and V is TRBV6-5, with D tentatively TRBD1 (6 bases). CDR3 length: 15 residues. V was cut by 8 bases and J by 7 bases, with 21 bases left in between. The germline V gene encodes CDR1 MNHEY and CDR2 SVGAGI. CDR3 loop: CASSRGGGDYQPQHF. DNA of the CDR3: TGTGCCAGCTCACGGGGAGGGGGGGACTACCAGCCCCAGCATTTT.

This clone has a single count. The chain uses TRBV6-5 and TRBJ1-6, with 11 positions matching TRBD1. Germline V gives CDR1 MNHEY, CDR2 SVGAGI. J lost 10 bases, V lost 8 bases, and 10 bases had no gene match. There are 15 residues in the CDR3. The CDR3 DNA reads TGTGCCAGCCTTCCGGGACAGGGGGTTTGGTCACCCCTCCACTTT. Protein product: CASLPGQGVWSPLHF.

V and J are TRBV28 and TRBJ1-5; no firm D call. Per the germline V gene, CDR1 is MDHEN and CDR2 is SYDVKM. Trimming pared 3 bases from V and 1 base from J, leaving 10 bases between. CDR3 size: 15 residues. The CDR3 here is CASSFTSGSNQPQHF. The DNA of the CDR3 is TGTGCCAGCAGTTTCACGTCCGGGAGCAATCAGCCCCAGCATTTT.

V and J are TRBV6-6 and TRBJ2-7; 7 bases are a match to TRBD2. CDR1 is MNHNY, CDR2 SVGAGI, per germline (reference sequence). The CDR3 spans 16 residues. Trimming took 8 bases from V and 2 from J; bases not matched to a gene: 15. The CDR3 protein is CASLTEGGTQPYEQYF. The CDR3 bases are TGTGCCAGCCTAACCGAGGGAGGGACCCAACCCTACGAGCAGTACTTC.

J is TRBJ1-4 and V is TRBV25-1; 10 nucleotides align to TRBD1. The germline V gene encodes CDR1 MGHDK and CDR2 SYGVNS. CDR3 length equals 15 residues. After removal of 2 bases from V and 6 bases from J, the junction contained 3 bases not matched to a gene. The CDR3 is CASSEGGTGDEKLFF. CDR3 sequence (DNA): TGTGCCAGCAGTGAAGGCGGGACAGGGGATGAAAAACTGTTTTTT.

This chain uses TRBV9 with TRBJ2-1; possibly TRBD2 for D (5 bases). Trimming pared 3 bases from V and 2 bases from J, leaving 15 bases between. Germline loops: CDR1 SGDLS, CDR2 YYNGEE. The CDR3 spans 16 residues. The CDR3 bases are TGTGCCAGCAGCGCCCCCCGGGGAACCACCTACAATGAGCAGTTCTTC. This gives the protein CASSAPRGTTYNEQFF.

In nucleotides, the CDR3 is TGCGCCAGCAGCTTGGACAGGACCTACAAGAACACCGGGGAGCTGTTTTTT. Its protein product is CASSLDRTYKNTGELFF. The chain employs TRBV5-1 and TRBJ2-2; TRBD1 might be the D (5 bases). The CDR3 has 17 residues. Germline assignment: CDR1 SGHRS and CDR2 YFSETQ. V shed 0 bases and J shed 1 base, with 13 bases lying between them.

For this clone: This specimen includes other DNA sequences encoding the same CDR3. The V and J genes are TRBV5-6 and TRBJ2-1, with D uncertain. V was pared by 0 bases and J by 7 bases, with 5 bases between. Germline assignment: CDR1 SGHDT and CDR2 YYEEEE. The CDR3 extends over 12 amino acids. CDR3 region: CASSLAGNEQFF. As DNA, the CDR3 is TGTGCCAGCAGCTTGGCCGGGAATGAGCAGTTCTTC. Full variable domain (rest looked up from reference TRBV5-6 and TRBJ2-1): DAGVTQSPTHLIKTRGQQVTLRCSPKSGHDTVSWYQQALGQGPQFIFQYYEEEERQRGNFPDRFSGHQFPNYSSELNVNALLLGDSALYLCASSLAGNEQFFGPGTRLTVL.

The rearrangement links TRBV27 to TRBJ2-2; TRBD2 agrees at 7 bases. V lost 3 bases and J lost 3; bases outside the gene matches: 10. Germline lookup yields CDR1 MNHEY and CDR2 SMNVEV (reference sequence). The CDR3 is 17 residues long. The CDR3 loop is CASSFEGAGVYTGELFF. The CDR3 nucleotides are TGTGCCAGCAGTTTCGAAGGGGCGGGGGTTTACACCGGGGAGCTGTTTTTT.

The chain couples TRBV28 to TRBJ1-2; D unresolved. The CDR3 sequence is 14 residues long. Trimming pared 7 bases from V and 4 bases from J, leaving 16 bases between. CDR1 is MDHEN and CDR2 is SYDVKM in the germline V gene. This CDR3 is CASTPGRVSYGYTF. For the CDR3, the DNA is TGTGCCAGCACCCCGGGGAGGGTTAGCTATGGCTACACCTTC.

This clone is a singleton in its sample. The chain joins TRBV11-1 to TRBJ2-7; 8 nucleotides line up with TRBD1. The CDR3 is 13 amino acids. J lost 6 bases, V lost 5 bases, and 6 bases had no gene match. Germline CDR1 is SGHAT and CDR2 is FQDESV (reference sequence). The CDR3 loop is CASSRGQGLEQYF. CDR3 bases: TGTGCCAGCAGCCGAGGACAGGGTCTCGAGCAGTACTTC.

This clone showed up just once. This rearrangement joins TRBV15 to TRBJ2-5; TRBD2 matches at 8 bases. Germline trimming cut 3 bases from V and 4 bases from J; bases unmatched to any gene: 7. Germline V gene sequence: CDR1 LNHNV, CDR2 YYDKDF (reference sequence). The CDR3 covers 15 residues. As DNA, the CDR3 is TGTGCCACCAGCAGTACCGGGACTAGGGGAGAGACCCAGTACTTC. This translates into CATSSTGTRGETQYF.

This chain uses TRBV5-1 with TRBJ2-7; D remains unclear. CDR3 size: 13 residues. Germline V lookup: CDR1 SGHRS, CDR2 YFSETQ. The V end was cut by 2 bases, the J end by 2 bases, with 8 bases between. Written as DNA, the CDR3 is TGCGCCAGCAGCTTCGACTGGCCCTACGAGCAGTACTTC. This encodes CASSFDWPYEQYF.

V and J are TRBV30 and TRBJ2-3; 9 positions agree with TRBD2. Per germline, CDR1 GTSNPN and CDR2 SVGIG (reference sequence). The V segment lost 7 bases and the J segment 7 bases; nucleotides outside the gene matches: 15. This CDR3 has 15 residues. CDR3 in amino acids: CASRRGREGHNTQYF. The CDR3 DNA sequence: TGTGCCTCCCGAAGAGGGCGGGAGGGCCACAATACGCAGTATTTT.

This clone was recorded only once. V is TRBV7-3 and J is TRBJ2-3; 7 positions match TRBD2. The CDR3 has 15 amino acids. The V segment lost 2 bases and the J segment 1 base; nucleotides outside the gene matches: 3. CDR1 and CDR2 (germline): SGHTA, FQGTGA. The CDR3, as DNA: TGTGCCAGCAGCTTAGGGCTAGCGGGCACAGATACGCAGTATTTT. This codes for CASSLGLAGTDTQYF.

The chain combines TRBV18 with TRBJ2-2; maybe TRBD2 (6 bases). The V gene lost 6 bases and the J gene lost 0 bases, with 11 bases spanning the gap. Germline-derived CDR1 and CDR2 are KGHSH and LQKENI. The CDR3 contains 15 residues. The CDR3 coding sequence is TGTGCCAGCTCGGGGGGACGGACGAACACCGGGGAGCTGTTTTTT. Residues: CASSGGRTNTGELFF.

This clone has only one observation. The chain couples TRBV5-1 to TRBJ2-3; 7 positions match TRBD2. The junction had 16 bases not matched to a gene; V was cut back by 3 bases and J by 3 bases. This CDR3 is built from 18 residues. The germline V gene has CDR1 SGHRS and CDR2 YFSETQ. The CDR3 loop reads CASSSERGGRLGTDTQYF. Here the CDR3 DNA reads TGCGCCAGCAGCTCGGAGCGTGGCGGGAGATTGGGAACAGATACGCAGTATTTT.

V and J are TRBV6-1 and TRBJ1-4, with 7 nucleotides matching TRBD1. After removal of 6 bases from V and 6 bases from J, the junction contained 10 bases not matched to a gene. This CDR3 has 15 residues. The germline CDR1 and CDR2 sequences are MNHNS and SASEGT. CDR3 coding DNA: TGTGCCAGCAGAAAACAGGGGCGTCTTGATGAAAAACTGTTTTTT. It codes for CASRKQGRLDEKLFF.

This sequence joins TRBV4-1 and TRBJ2-1; possible D gene TRBD1, 6 bases. The CDR3 sequence is 14 residues long. Looked up from germline, CDR1 is MGHRA and CDR2 is YSYEKL. The V end was cut by 3 bases, the J end by 4 bases, with 10 bases between. CDR3 in amino acids: CASSHGTLYNEQFF. CDR3 in DNA: TGCGCCAGCAGCCACGGGACACTGTACAATGAGCAGTTCTTC.

This clone was counted a few times. This rearrangement joins TRBV4-3 to TRBJ2-5, with 7 nucleotides matching TRBD2. The CDR3 totals 13 residues. The V gene's germline CDR1 is LGHNA and CDR2 YSLEER. V lost 0 bases, J lost 7 bases, and 2 bases stayed unmatched. CDR3 sequence (DNA): TGCGCCAGCAGCCAAGAGGCTAGCGGGACCCAGTACTTC. Protein product: CASSQEASGTQYF.

This chain connects TRBV9 to TRBJ2-1, with 15 bases matching TRBD2. Trimming at V came to 4 bases and at J to 6 bases, leaving 8 bases not matched to a gene. This CDR3 has 17 amino acids. Germline CDR1 SGDLS, CDR2 YYNGEE. CDR3 nucleotides: TGTGCCAGCAGCCGGACTAGCGGGGGGGCCAGCTTCAATGAGCAGTTCTTC. Residues: CASSRTSGGASFNEQFF.

The genes are TRBV7-9 and TRBJ2-3; D possibly corresponds to TRBD2 (6 bases). V lost 0 bases, J lost 0 bases, and 10 bases lay in between. Germline CDR1 and CDR2: SEHNR and FQNEAQ (reference sequence). The CDR3 is made up of 16 amino acids. CDR3 in amino acids: CASSLAGTGSTDTQYF. DNA of the CDR3: TGTGCCAGCAGCTTAGCCGGGACTGGTAGCACAGATACGCAGTATTTT.

As DNA, the CDR3 is TGTGCCAGCAGCCCGACAGGGGAGATTAGCACAGATACGCAGTATTTT. It is translated as CASSPTGEISTDTQYF. The rearrangement joins TRBV28 to TRBJ2-3; 8 nucleotides agree with TRBD1. Looked up from germline, CDR1 is MDHEN and CDR2 is SYDVKM. Germline trimming cut 6 bases from V and 0 bases from J; bases unmatched to any gene: 8. The CDR3 contains 16 residues.